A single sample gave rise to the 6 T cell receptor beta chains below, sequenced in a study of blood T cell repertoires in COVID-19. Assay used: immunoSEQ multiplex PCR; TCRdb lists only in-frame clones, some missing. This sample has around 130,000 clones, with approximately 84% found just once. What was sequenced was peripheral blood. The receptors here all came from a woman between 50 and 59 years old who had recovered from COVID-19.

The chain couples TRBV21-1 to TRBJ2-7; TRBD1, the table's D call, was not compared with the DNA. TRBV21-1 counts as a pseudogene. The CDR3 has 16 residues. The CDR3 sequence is CASRKLKAGILYEQYF. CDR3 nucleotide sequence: TGTGCCAGCAGAAAATTAAAGGCAGGAATTCTCTACGAGCAGTACTTC.

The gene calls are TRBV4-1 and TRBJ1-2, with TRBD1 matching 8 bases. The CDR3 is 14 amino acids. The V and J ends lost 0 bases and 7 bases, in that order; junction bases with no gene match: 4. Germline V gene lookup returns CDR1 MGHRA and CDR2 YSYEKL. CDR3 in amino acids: CASSQDRGRIGYTF. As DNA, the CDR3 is TGCGCCAGCAGCCAAGACAGGGGGCGGATTGGCTACACCTTC.

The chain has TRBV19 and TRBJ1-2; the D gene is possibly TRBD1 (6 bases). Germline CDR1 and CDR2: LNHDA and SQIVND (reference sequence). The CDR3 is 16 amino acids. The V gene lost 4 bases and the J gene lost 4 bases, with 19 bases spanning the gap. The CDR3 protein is CASSNGQGRVGYGYTF. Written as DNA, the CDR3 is TGTGCCAGTAGTAATGGGCAGGGGAGAGTCGGCTATGGCTACACCTTC.

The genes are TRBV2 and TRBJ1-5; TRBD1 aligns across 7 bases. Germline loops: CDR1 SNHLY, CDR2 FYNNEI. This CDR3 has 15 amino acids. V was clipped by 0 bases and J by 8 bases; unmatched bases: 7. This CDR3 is CASSEAREGAKPQHF. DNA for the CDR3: TGTGCCAGCAGTGAAGCGCGGGAGGGGGCGAAGCCCCAGCATTTT.

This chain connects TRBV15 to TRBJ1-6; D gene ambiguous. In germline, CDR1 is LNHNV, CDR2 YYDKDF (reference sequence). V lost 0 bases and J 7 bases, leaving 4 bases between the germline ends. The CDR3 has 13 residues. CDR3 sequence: CATSRDPNSPLHF. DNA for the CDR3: TGTGCCACCAGCAGAGATCCAAATTCACCCCTCCACTTT.

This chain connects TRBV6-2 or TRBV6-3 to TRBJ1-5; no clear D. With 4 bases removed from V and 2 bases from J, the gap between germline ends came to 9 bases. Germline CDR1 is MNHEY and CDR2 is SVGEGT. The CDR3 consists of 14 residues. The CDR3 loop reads CASSWQVGNQPQHF. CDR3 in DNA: TGTGCCAGCAGTTGGCAGGTCGGCAATCAGCCCCAGCATTTT.